Sequencing of this T cell receptor (beta chain) was carried out in a study of T cell responses to AZD1222 COVID-19 vaccine. With regard to this clone: Its antigen is currently unknown.

Only in-frame clones appear in the TCRdb table, and some are missing; sequencing was by immunoSEQ multiplex PCR. The sample contains 65,000 to 85,000 clones, 85% of which appear only once. Study-wide findings and caveats: Repertoire sampling was restricted to post-peak T cell response timepoints. The study reported that nearly half of spike-specific TCRs target unmutated variant regions. Across the whole spike, CD4 TCRs peaked at regions 160-218 and 743-854. In a largely white British group with more females than males, clonal diversity was possibly underestimated.

The CDR3 extends over 14 amino acids. Germline lookup yields CDR1 WSHSY and CDR2 SAAADI. J lost 4 bases, V lost 8 bases, and 5 bases had no gene match. The receptor was derived from an adult in good health. The sequences come from peripheral blood, collected on day 0 of AZD1222 vaccination. The genes are TRBV10-2 and TRBJ2-2; 9 bases line up with TRBD2. CDR3 sequence (DNA): TGCGCCAGCCGAGCGCGGGGGGGCACCGGGGAGCTGTTTTTT. Amino acids: CASRARGGTGELFF.